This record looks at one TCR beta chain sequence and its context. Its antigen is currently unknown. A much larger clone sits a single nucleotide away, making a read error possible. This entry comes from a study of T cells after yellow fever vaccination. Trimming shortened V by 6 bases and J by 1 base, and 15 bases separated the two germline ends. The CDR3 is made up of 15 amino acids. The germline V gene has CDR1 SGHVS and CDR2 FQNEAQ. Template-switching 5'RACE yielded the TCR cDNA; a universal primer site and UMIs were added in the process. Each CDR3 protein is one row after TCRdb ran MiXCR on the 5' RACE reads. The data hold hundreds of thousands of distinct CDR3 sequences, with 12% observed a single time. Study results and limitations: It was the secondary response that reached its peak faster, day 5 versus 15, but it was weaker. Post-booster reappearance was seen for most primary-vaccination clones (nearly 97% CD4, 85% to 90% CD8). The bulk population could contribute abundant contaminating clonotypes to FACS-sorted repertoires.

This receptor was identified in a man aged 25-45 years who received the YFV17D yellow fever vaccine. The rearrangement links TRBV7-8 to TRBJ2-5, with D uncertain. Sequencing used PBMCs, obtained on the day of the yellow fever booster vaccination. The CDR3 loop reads CASSRGAAVQETQYF. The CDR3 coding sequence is TGTGCCAGCAGTCGAGGTGCCGCGGTCCAAGAGACCCAGTACTTC.